Detailed here is one T cell receptor (beta chain). Its target is not known. The junction differs from germline at one of its ends, possibly a read error. There are 12 residues in the CDR3. Germline CDR1 is MNHEY and CDR2 is SVGEGT. Researchers isolated at least 6.5 million PBMCs per sample. The sample originates from a study of blood T cells in healthy people across ages. Together with a sample-barcoded 5' primer, a J-beta primer mix was included in a second PCR lasting about 6 to 11 cycles. Every cDNA molecule carried a tag from a template-switch adaptor bearing 12 random nucleotides. TCRdb called the 5' RACE reads again in MiXCR, with one record for every CDR3 protein. The repertoire holds some 940,000 distinct CDR3 sequences, almost 30% seen once, with 10% in the top ten. Study findings and constraints: Significant beta diversity loss was already apparent by age about 39, declining roughly linearly.

The same specimen was also included in a second study, on T cells of mothers and their children.

Material: blood. The sequence was obtained from a woman aged 40 to 55 in good health. V gene TRBV6-2 or TRBV6-3 combines with J gene TRBJ1-1; D uncertain. This CDR3 is CACSYAATEAFF. The CDR3 DNA is TGTGCCTGCAGTTACGCCGCCACTGAAGCTTTCTTT.